Below are 31 T cell receptor beta chains sequenced from a single sample in a study of OX40 agonist ivuxolimab in advanced cancers. Here immunoSEQ multiplex PCR was the method, and the copy in TCRdb shows in-frame clones only, minus some. The repertoire consists of tens of thousands of clones, with approximately 85% occurring once and the leading ten covering approximately 0.61%. The input for sequencing was CD4+ or CD8+ T cells sorted from blood, taken in a trial of the OX40 agonist ivuxolimab. These receptors were taken from an adult with an advanced solid tumor such as melanoma, head and neck, liver or kidney cancer.

This chain joins TRBV9 and TRBJ1-1, with a tentative D call TRBD1 (6 bases). Germline assignment: CDR1 SGDLS and CDR2 YYNGEE. Trimming cost V 0 bases and J 2 bases, with 8 bases left between them. This CDR3 contains 14 residues. As DNA, the CDR3 is TGTGCCAGCAGCGTAGAGGGACAAAACACTGAAGCTTTCTTT. This codes for CASSVEGQNTEAFF.

The CDR3 nucleotides are TGTGCCAGCAGCGTATCGGAGGGGATCCAGTACGAGCAGTACTTC. As protein: CASSVSEGIQYEQYF. This rearrangement joins TRBV9 to TRBJ2-7; tentative D call: TRBD2 (6 bases). The CDR3 spans 15 residues. The germline V and J ends were trimmed by 1 base and 4 bases, with 15 bases remaining between them. The germline V gene encodes CDR1 SGDLS and CDR2 YYNGEE.

The V and J genes are TRBV14 and TRBJ2-7, with TRBD1 as a possible D gene (6 bases). V was trimmed by 2 bases and J by 9 bases, leaving 8 bases between them. The CDR3 runs to 11 residues. Germline V CDR1 and CDR2: SGHDN, FVKESK. The CDR3 DNA follows: TGTGCCAGCAGCCAACAGGGGTGGCAGTACTTC. It yields the protein CASSQQGWQYF. The variable domain in full, with the rest retrieved from reference TRBV14 and TRBJ2-7, is EAGVTQFPSHSVIEKGQTVTLRCDPISGHDNLYWYRRVMGKEIKFLLHFVKESKQDESGMPNNRFLAERTGGTYSTLKVQPAELEDSGVYFCASSQQGWQYFGPGTRLTVT.

The J gene is TRBJ1-2, the V gene TRBV6-6; D may be TRBD1 (6 bases). Per germline, CDR1 MNHNY and CDR2 SVGAGI (reference sequence). V lost 7 bases and J lost 4, with 16 bases in between. This CDR3 has 14 residues. CDR3 loop: CASTQLTGLYGYTF. The CDR3 DNA is TGTGCCAGCACTCAGCTGACAGGCCTCTATGGCTACACCTTC.

The gene calls are TRBV19 and TRBJ1-1; TRBD1 matches 8 bases. After removal of 7 bases from V and 1 base from J, the junction contained 17 bases not matched to a gene. Germline loops: CDR1 LNHDA, CDR2 SQIVND (reference sequence). CDR3 size: 18 residues. The CDR3 DNA follows: TGTGCCAGTATTTCCCCCCGCGACAGGGGAGAATCGAACACTGAAGCTTTCTTT. Its translation: CASISPRDRGESNTEAFF.

The chain has TRBV19 and TRBJ2-3; possibly TRBD1 for D (5 bases). Germline V lookup: CDR1 LNHDA, CDR2 SQIVND (reference sequence). V lost 4 bases and J lost 2, with 16 bases in between. The CDR3 has 16 residues. In DNA form, the CDR3 reads TGTGCCAGTAGTAGAAGGGGTGCAGGGAACACAGATACGCAGTATTTT. Encoded protein: CASSRRGAGNTDTQYF.

The chain recombines TRBV29-1 with TRBJ2-7, with TRBD1 identical over 8 bases. Germline CDR1 reads SQVTM; CDR2 reads ANQGSEA. V shed 6 bases, J shed 0 bases, and the junction held 7 bases outside the gene matches. The CDR3 has 14 residues. The CDR3 DNA sequence: TGCAGCGTGACCGGGACAGGCAACTCCTACGAGCAGTACTTC. It translates to CSVTGTGNSYEQYF.

The chain uses TRBV12-5 and TRBJ2-5; D is undetermined. The germline V and J ends were trimmed by 5 bases and 1 base, with 8 bases remaining between them. CDR1 and CDR2 (germline): LGHNT, FRNRAP. The CDR3 contains 13 residues. The CDR3 here is CASGAGTQETQYF. CDR3 nucleotide sequence: TGTGCTAGTGGTGCCGGAACCCAAGAGACCCAGTACTTC.

This sequence joins TRBV18 and TRBJ2-7, with TRBD2 matching 9 bases. V shed 2 bases and J 2 bases; nucleotides not matched to a gene: 4. The CDR3 is made up of 15 amino acids. The germline gives CDR1 KGHSH, CDR2 LQKENI. CDR3 DNA sequence: TGTGCCAGCTCACCAAGGACTAGCGCAACCTACGAGCAGTACTTC. Its translation is CASSPRTSATYEQYF.

The V and J genes are TRBV4-3 and TRBJ1-2, with a possible D match to TRBD1 (5 bases). Deletions cut 0 bases from V and 4 bases from J, with 12 bases between. This CDR3 is 15 amino acids long. Germline assignment: CDR1 LGHNA and CDR2 YSLEER. The CDR3 sequence: CASSQDSGTGYGYTF. The CDR3 region has the DNA TGCGCCAGCAGCCAAGATTCGGGGACGGGCTATGGCTACACCTTC.

This chain links TRBV6-5 with TRBJ2-1; D is ambiguous. The CDR3 is 15 residues long. With 0 bases removed from V and 2 bases from J, the gap between germline ends came to 8 bases. The V gene's germline CDR1 is MNHEY and CDR2 SVGAGI. The CDR3 here is CASSYSPEAYNEQFF. The DNA for the CDR3 is TGTGCCAGCAGTTACTCACCAGAAGCCTACAATGAGCAGTTCTTC.

The rearrangement joins TRBV9 to TRBJ2-7, with D possibly TRBD1 on 6 matching bases. There are 12 residues in the CDR3. Per the germline V gene, CDR1 is SGDLS and CDR2 is YYNGEE. V was pared by 4 bases and J by 5 bases, with 10 bases between. The CDR3 nucleotides read TGTGCCAGCAGCCCAGGGGTGGACGAGCAGTACTTC. Translated: CASSPGVDEQYF.

This chain connects TRBV5-6 to TRBJ1-2, with a tentative D call TRBD1 (5 bases). CDR3 length: 16 amino acids. CDR1 and CDR2 (germline): SGHDT, YYEEEE. V lost 4 bases and J lost 6, with 22 bases in between. The CDR3 protein is CASSASTGQGLHGYTF. The CDR3 coding sequence is TGTGCCAGCAGCGCTTCAACGGGCCAGGGACTTCATGGCTACACCTTC. Combining the CDR3 with reference TRBV5-6 and TRBJ1-2 gives the whole variable domain DAGVTQSPTHLIKTRGQQVTLRCSPKSGHDTVSWYQQALGQGPQFIFQYYEEEERQRGNFPDRFSGHQFPNYSSELNVNALLLGDSALYLCASSASTGQGLHGYTFGSGTRLTVV.

The chain links TRBV19 to TRBJ2-3, with D unclear. This CDR3 contains 14 residues. With 3 bases removed from V and 5 bases from J, the gap between germline ends came to 12 bases. Germline values: CDR1 LNHDA, CDR2 SQIVND (reference sequence). DNA of the CDR3: TGTGCCAGTAGTATCTTCCCCTCCGTAGATACGCAGTATTTT. Translating it yields CASSIFPSVDTQYF.

This chain joins TRBV30 and TRBJ1-2, with a weak D call TRBD1 (6 bases). V lost 6 bases to trimming and J lost 11 bases, with 10 bases between them. CDR1 is GTSNPN and CDR2 is SVGIG in the germline V gene (reference sequence). The CDR3 spans 9 residues. The CDR3 nucleotides are TGTGCCTGCCACCAGGGGTACACCTTC. Residues: CACHQGYTF. Based on the CDR3 plus reference TRBV30 and TRBJ1-2, the full variable domain is SQTIHQWPATLVQPVGSPLSLECTVEGTSNPNLYWYRQAAGRGLQLLFYSVGIGQISSEVPQNLSASRPQDRQFILSSKKLLLSDSGFYLCACHQGYTFGSGTRLTVV.

J is TRBJ1-5 and V is TRBV4-2; unclear D gene. The CDR3 is made up of 15 amino acids. Per germline, CDR1 LGHNA and CDR2 YNFKEQ. Deletions cut 0 bases from V and 5 bases from J, with 11 bases between. CDR3 nucleotide sequence: TGTGCCAGCAGCCAAGACCTGGCGGCCTATCAGCCCCAGCATTTT. Amino acid sequence: CASSQDLAAYQPQHF.

The V and J genes are TRBV7-8 and TRBJ2-3; D is undetermined. Trimming pared 6 bases from V and 6 bases from J, leaving 10 bases between. The V gene's germline CDR1 is SGHVS and CDR2 FQNEAQ. This CDR3 has 12 residues. CDR3 sequence reads: CASRALVDTQYF. CDR3 nucleotide sequence: TGTGCCAGCAGAGCTCTAGTGGATACGCAGTATTTT.

The chain links TRBV7-8 to TRBJ2-7, with TRBD1 matching over 10 bases. The CDR3 consists of 17 residues. J gave up 5 bases and V 5 bases, and 15 bases lay outside the gene matches. Looked up from germline, CDR1 is SGHVS and CDR2 is FQNEAQ. The CDR3 spells CASSRAPWDRGYHEQYF. The CDR3 nucleotides are TGTGCCAGCAGCCGCGCGCCTTGGGACAGGGGATACCACGAGCAGTACTTC.

A remark on this clone: The junction does not match germline at one end; this may be a read error. The chain has TRBV7-7 and TRBJ2-5; 11 bases fit TRBD2. The CDR3 runs 16 residues. Per the germline V gene, CDR1 is SSHAT and CDR2 is FNYEAQ (reference sequence). The DNA for the CDR3 is TGTGCTAGCAGCCCCTCATTAGCGGGGGGGCCAGAGACCCAGTACTTC. This codes for CASSPSLAGGPETQYF.

The rearrangement links TRBV5-4 to TRBJ2-1, with 7 bases fitting TRBD2. After removal of 2 bases from V and 4 bases from J, the junction contained 6 bases not matched to a gene. CDR1 is SGHNT and CDR2 is YYREEE in the germline V gene (reference sequence). The CDR3 runs to 15 residues. Here the CDR3 reads CASSFGGSGYNEQFF. CDR3 DNA sequence: TGTGCCAGCAGCTTCGGGGGTAGCGGGTACAATGAGCAGTTCTTC.

This clone has only one observation. V gene TRBV4-3 combines with J gene TRBJ2-1, with 8 bases fitting TRBD2. Looked up from germline, CDR1 is LGHNA and CDR2 is YSLEER. This CDR3 region has 18 residues. Losses at the gene ends were 1 base for V and 7 bases for J; bases not matched to a gene: 15. The CDR3 nucleotides are TGCGCCAGCAGCCAAGGCTCCTCGGGAGTAGCGGGGAGGAATGAGCAGTTCTTC. Translating gives CASSQGSSGVAGRNEQFF.

This clone occurred once. This chain connects TRBV11-2 to TRBJ2-6, with D perhaps TRBD2 (5 bases). The CDR3 loop spans 18 amino acids. The germline V gene has CDR1 SGHAT and CDR2 FQNNGV. Trimming removed 6 bases from V and 0 bases from J, with 18 bases in between. CDR3 loop: CASRSPGKSLSGANVLTF. The CDR3, as DNA: TGTGCCAGCAGGTCCCCCGGGAAAAGCCTCTCTGGGGCCAACGTCCTGACTTTC.

In this sample, this clone turned up a few times. V and J are TRBV7-2 and TRBJ1-6; D uncertain. The length of the CDR3 is 13 residues. V was shortened by 3 bases and J by 9 bases, with 9 bases between the two germline ends. CDR1 and CDR2 from the germline V gene are SGHTA and FQGNSA. CDR3 in amino acids: CASSLEGRSPLHF. The CDR3 nucleotides are TGTGCCAGCAGCTTGGAAGGACGTTCACCCCTCCACTTT.

The gene calls are TRBV9 and TRBJ1-1; D unclear. The CDR3 contains 15 residues. Germline V lookup: CDR1 SGDLS, CDR2 YYNGEE. Trimming took 0 bases from V and 8 from J, leaving 17 bases between them. The CDR3 DNA follows: TGTGCCAGCAGCGTAGGTACGAAGGAGACGGGGGAAGCTTTCTTT. Translated, it gives CASSVGTKETGEAFF.

A few counts support this clone. This rearrangement joins TRBV30 to TRBJ1-1, with D possibly being TRBD1 (6 bases). Germline CDR1 GTSNPN, CDR2 SVGIG (reference sequence). The CDR3 contains 14 residues. Trimming shortened V by 0 bases and J by 5 bases, and 13 bases separated the two germline ends. CDR3 in DNA: TGTGCCTGGAGTGTAGGGGGGCCGGGGACTGAAGCTTTCTTT. Amino acids: CAWSVGGPGTEAFF.

Points on this clone: Other DNA sequences from this sample encode an identical CDR3 as well. The V and J genes are TRBV20-1 and TRBJ2-1; D possibly uses TRBD1 or TRBD2 (6 bases each). This CDR3 has 11 residues. Deletions cut 6 bases from V and 7 bases from J, with 10 bases between. CDR1 and CDR2 from the germline V gene are DFQATT and SNEGSKA (reference sequence). CDR3 sequence: CSARGGNEQFF. The CDR3 coding sequence is TGCAGTGCACGAGGGGGGAATGAGCAGTTCTTC.

The rearrangement links TRBV5-6 to TRBJ1-5, with D possibly matching TRBD1 (5 bases). The CDR3 loop spans 16 amino acids. With 4 bases removed from V and 0 bases from J, the gap between germline ends came to 14 bases. Germline V gene lookup returns CDR1 SGHDT and CDR2 YYEEEE. Here the CDR3 reads CASSPRGGISNQPQHF. As DNA, the CDR3 is TGTGCCAGCAGCCCGCGCGGGGGAATTAGCAATCAGCCCCAGCATTTT.

The table lists this clone with a few counts. The rearrangement links TRBV4-2 to TRBJ2-5; 8 bases match TRBD2. The CDR3 consists of 16 residues. V lost 0 bases, J lost 5 bases, and 8 bases stayed unmatched. Germline lookup yields CDR1 LGHNA and CDR2 YNFKEQ. The CDR3 DNA sequence: TGTGCCAGCAGCCAAGATGGCGGGGGGCTGTGGGAGACCCAGTACTTC. It is translated as CASSQDGGGLWETQYF.

The rearrangement links TRBV6-6 to TRBJ1-3; possibly TRBD1 for D (5 bases). Germline CDR1 and CDR2: MNHNY and SVGAGI (reference sequence). The CDR3 is made up of 16 amino acids. V dropped 5 bases and J dropped 0 bases, with 14 bases sitting between them. The chain's CDR3 is CASSTYGGPSGNTIYF. The CDR3 nucleotides read TGTGCCAGCAGTACCTACGGGGGTCCCTCTGGAAACACCATATATTTT.

The CDR3 spells CASRDSLETQYF. The DNA of the CDR3 is TGTGCCAGCAGGGACAGTTTGGAGACCCAGTACTTC. This chain connects TRBV2 to TRBJ2-5; the D gene is possibly TRBD1 (6 bases). V was pared by 6 bases and J by 5 bases, with 10 bases between. This CDR3 contains 12 residues. The germline CDR1 and CDR2 sequences are SNHLY and FYNNEI.

This sequence joins TRBV27 and TRBJ1-1, with D possibly being TRBD1 (6 bases). CDR1 and CDR2 from the germline V gene are MNHEY and SMNVEV (reference sequence). V lost 4 bases to trimming and J lost 0 bases, with 6 bases between them. The CDR3 length is 13 residues. The CDR3 spells CASSYRVNTEAFF. For the CDR3, the DNA is TGTGCCAGCAGTTACAGGGTGAACACTGAAGCTTTCTTT.